The rows below give T cell receptor beta chains drawn from one sample of a study of beta chain features in type 1 diabetes. Libraries were prepared by immunoSEQ multiplex PCR; TCRdb keeps only in-frame clonotypes and omits some of them. The repertoire consists of 350,000 to 450,000 clones, with more than 12% occurring once and the leading ten covering around 0.02%. Sequenced input: naive CD4+ T cells from blood. The source is a woman between 18 and 30 years old in good health. The conserved cysteine and the conserved F or W are not part of the CDR3 here. Each record gives: J gene, clone size, V gene, CDR3 protein. Size is stated for part of the rows, as once, few or many counts, or as a class when the clone is expanded.

TRBJ1-5 NA TRBV7-9 ASSLAAGSGNQPQH
TRBJ1-1 few TRBV7-2 ASSSTPGGTEAF
TRBJ2-5 NA TRBV5-1 ASSLKEGIQETQY
TRBJ2-2 NA TRBV5-1 ASSLSGDPNTGELF
TRBJ2-3 few TRBV7-9 ASSLGPGSDTQY
TRBJ2-7 few TRBV15 ATSRGGTDTYEQY
TRBJ1-1 NA TRBV7-2 ASSSTQIQDRMNTEAF
TRBJ2-1 NA TRBV10-3 AISERVYEQF
TRBJ1-2 NA TRBV29-1 SVERQGRGYT
TRBJ2-2 NA TRBV9 ASSRWTGGTGELF
TRBJ2-1 NA TRBV5-4 ASSTGTSIAYEQF
TRBJ2-7 NA TRBV30 AWSRRQGPEQY
TRBJ2-3 few TRBV4-2 ASSGAGVGTDTQY
TRBJ2-7 NA TRBV13 ASSRTGGSYEQY
TRBJ1-5 NA TRBV7-6 ASSLDGTRSNQPQH
TRBJ1-5 few TRBV6-5 ASSSPGSGQPQH
TRBJ2-1 NA TRBV7-2 ASSREGYLF
TRBJ2-1 few TRBV10-3 AINSIGNLQSEQF
TRBJ2-4 NA TRBV7-9 ASSLGTGGNIQY
TRBJ2-7 NA TRBV2 ASSELRVGYEQY
TRBJ2-5 NA TRBV2 ASSEAVRTQY
TRBJ1-2 NA TRBV7-3 ASSPGTGLGYT
TRBJ1-5 NA TRBV5-6 ASSFVGDGNQPQH
TRBJ2-1 NA TRBV30 ASAGSTYNEQF
TRBJ2-5 NA TRBV4-1 ASSQRQGVQETQY
TRBJ1-2 once TRBV6-6 ASRRQGENYGYT
TRBJ1-5 few TRBV5-1 ASSLTDSNQPQH
TRBJ1-2 few TRBV28 AHGQGVSNYGYT
TRBJ2-5 few TRBV4-3 ASSQAFYSGQETQY
TRBJ1-5 NA TRBV20-1 SGGDQPQH